The 17 T cell receptor beta chains below come from one sample, sequenced in a study of blood T cell repertoires in COVID-19. Sequencing was performed with immunoSEQ multiplex PCR; in TCRdb, only in-frame clones are kept and a portion is missing. The table includes 450,000 to 500,000 clones, roughly nine tenths detected once. The sample consisted of PBMCs or T cells enriched from blood (not recorded which). These receptors were collected from a woman aged 60-75 years who had recovered from COVID-19.

This chain uses TRBV7-9 with TRBJ2-3, with TRBD1 matching 7 bases. Germline CDR1 SEHNR, CDR2 FQNEAQ (reference sequence). The junction had 3 bases not matched to a gene; V was cut back by 5 bases and J by 4 bases. The CDR3 sequence is 13 residues long. The CDR3 loop is CASSKTGADTQYF. The CDR3, as DNA: TGTGCCAGCAGCAAAACAGGGGCAGATACGCAGTATTTT.

CDR3 sequence: CASSLVGANEQFF. As DNA, the CDR3 is TGTGCCAGCAGTTTGGTAGGGGCCAATGAGCAGTTCTTC. The V and J genes are TRBV27 and TRBJ2-1; maybe TRBD1 (5 bases). Trimming took off 3 bases at V and 6 bases at J, with 9 bases between the two ends. CDR1 MNHEY and CDR2 SMNVEV come from the germline V gene (reference sequence). The CDR3 runs 13 residues.

The gene calls are TRBV20-1 and TRBJ2-5, with D perhaps TRBD2 (6 bases). Germline-derived CDR1 and CDR2 are DFQATT and SNEGSKA (reference sequence). The CDR3 loop spans 10 amino acids. Trimming cost V 5 bases and J 5 bases, with 6 bases left between them. CDR3 bases: TGCAGTGCTGGGGGGGAGACCCAGTACTTC. Amino acid sequence: CSAGGETQYF.

This clone was detected a few times. V usage is TRBV11-2 and J usage is TRBJ1-6; D may be TRBD1 (6 bases). Trimming cost V 4 bases and J 5 bases, with 12 bases left between them. Germline V gene lookup returns CDR1 SGHAT and CDR2 FQNNGV. The CDR3 runs to 15 residues. The CDR3, as DNA: TGTGCCAGCAGCTCTCACGGACAGCATAATTCACCCCTCCACTTT. It translates to CASSSHGQHNSPLHF.

J is TRBJ2-1 and V is TRBV9, with a tentative D call TRBD2 (6 bases). The CDR3 extends over 17 amino acids. Germline CDR1 is SGDLS and CDR2 is YYNGEE. V was clipped by 1 base and J by 3 bases, with 17 bases between them. The CDR3 DNA reads TGTGCCAGCAGCGTATTACCCACTAGCTCCTACTACAATGAGCAGTTCTTC. Translation: CASSVLPTSSYYNEQFF.

The chain employs TRBV3-1 (or the pseudogene TRBV3-2) and TRBJ1-6; no firm D call. V shed 4 bases and J shed 9 bases, with 13 bases lying between them. The germline gives CDR1 LGHDT, CDR2 YNNKEL (reference sequence). The CDR3 has 14 amino acids. The CDR3 is CASSPKIPGSPLHF. DNA for the CDR3: TGTGCCAGCAGCCCTAAAATACCGGGTTCACCCCTCCACTTT.

V usage is TRBV6-5 and J usage is TRBJ2-7; no definite D call. CDR1 is MNHEY, CDR2 SVGAGI, per germline. This CDR3 has 15 residues. V lost 5 bases and J 0 bases, leaving 14 bases between the germline ends. Here the CDR3 DNA reads TGTGCCAGCAGTCGAAATGGCTTAAGCTCCTACGAGCAGTACTTC. This sequence encodes CASSRNGLSSYEQYF.

This clone is a singleton in its sample. The chain recombines TRBV9 with TRBJ2-1; TRBD1 aligns across 8 bases. Losses at the gene ends were 4 bases for V and 4 bases for J; bases not matched to a gene: 10. This CDR3 is built from 16 residues. Germline loops: CDR1 SGDLS, CDR2 YYNGEE. CDR3 DNA sequence: TGTGCCAGCAGCCCGCTCTCCGGGACAGGTTACAATGAGCAGTTCTTC. Translated, it gives CASSPLSGTGYNEQFF. The full variable domain, with the rest looked up from reference TRBV9 and TRBJ2-1, is DSGVTQTPKHLITATGQRVTLRCSPRSGDLSVYWYQQSLDQGLQFLIQYYNGEERAKGNILERFSAQQFPDLHSELNLSSLELGDSALYFCASSPLSGTGYNEQFFGPGTRLTVL.

The V call is TRBV2, the J call TRBJ2-7, with 8 positions matching TRBD1. This CDR3 is built from 18 residues. V lost 3 bases to trimming and J lost 0 bases; unmatched junction nucleotides: 13. Looked up from germline, CDR1 is SNHLY and CDR2 is FYNNEI. The CDR3 DNA follows: TGTGCCAGCAGTGAGTTGACAGGGGCTTCCATAAGCTCCTACGAGCAGTACTTC. It yields the protein CASSELTGASISSYEQYF.

The chain combines TRBV5-4 with TRBJ2-7; D possibly corresponds to TRBD1 (6 bases). V was cut by 0 bases and J by 6 bases, with 10 bases left in between. Per germline, CDR1 SGHNT and CDR2 YYREEE (reference sequence). This CDR3 is 13 amino acids long. This CDR3 reads CASSLDRVGEQYV. In DNA form, the CDR3 reads TGTGCCAGCAGCTTGGACAGGGTAGGCGAGCAGTACGTC.

V is TRBV5-1 and J is TRBJ1-2; D gene ambiguous. The CDR3 covers 13 residues. Germline V CDR1 and CDR2: SGHRS, YFSETQ. Trimming took off 4 bases at V and 2 bases at J, with 9 bases between the two ends. CDR3 DNA: TGCGCCAGCAGCACCAGAGCGAACTATGGCTACACCTTC. Translating it yields CASSTRANYGYTF. The variable domain in full, with the rest retrieved from reference TRBV5-1 and TRBJ1-2, is KAGVTQTPRYLIKTRGQQVTLSCSPISGHRSVSWYQQTPGQGLQFLFEYFSETQRNKGNFPGRFSGRQFSNSRSEMNVSTLELGDSALYLCASSTRANYGYTFGSGTRLTVV.

This chain connects TRBV2 to TRBJ1-3, with D tentatively TRBD1 (6 bases). In germline, CDR1 is SNHLY, CDR2 FYNNEI. V was pared by 5 bases and J by 0 bases, with 8 bases between. The CDR3 is 14 amino acids. CDR3: CASSRQDSGNTIYF. CDR3 bases: TGTGCCAGCAGTAGACAGGACTCTGGAAACACCATATATTTT.

This chain links TRBV2 with TRBJ1-2, with TRBD1 as a possible D gene (6 bases). Trimming took 6 bases from V and 2 from J, leaving 10 bases between them. The CDR3 loop spans 13 amino acids. The germline CDR1 and CDR2 sequences are SNHLY and FYNNEI. CDR3 sequence (DNA): TGTGCCAGCAGCCCCCAGGGGAACTATGGCTACACCTTC. Translating it yields CASSPQGNYGYTF.

V gene TRBV2 combines with J gene TRBJ1-4; D gene ambiguous. CDR3 size: 14 residues. V shed 2 bases and J shed 12 bases, with 16 bases lying between them. CDR1 SNHLY and CDR2 FYNNEI come from the germline V gene. The CDR3 here is CASSESTTREELFF. The CDR3 DNA sequence: TGTGCCAGCAGTGAATCGACAACTCGAGAAGAACTGTTTTTT. Drawing the rest from reference TRBV2 and TRBJ1-4, the complete variable domain is EPEVTQTPSHQVTQMGQEVILRCVPISNHLYFYWYRQILGQKVEFLVSFYNNEISEKSEIFDDQFSVERPDGSNFTLKIRSTKLEDSAMYFCASSESTTREELFFGSGTQLSVL.

The chain links TRBV7-9 to TRBJ1-2; D is uncertain. Trimming left V 2 bases short and J 1 base short, with 8 bases between. Germline V gene data show CDR1 as SEHNR and CDR2 as FQNEAQ (reference sequence). The CDR3 sequence is 14 residues long. Written as DNA, the CDR3 is TGTGCCAGCAGCTTAAACACCTTTAACTATGGCTACACCTTC. Protein sequence: CASSLNTFNYGYTF.

The chain is built from TRBV28 and TRBJ1-5; a possible D gene is TRBD1 (5 bases). The CDR3 extends over 15 amino acids. V lost 2 bases and J 1 base, leaving 9 bases between the germline ends. Germline loops: CDR1 MDHEN, CDR2 SYDVKM. The CDR3 spells CASSLQGMSNQPQHF. In DNA, the CDR3 is TGTGCCAGCAGTTTACAGGGAATGAGCAATCAGCCCCAGCATTTT.

The chain uses TRBV5-1 and TRBJ2-4; 9 positions match TRBD1. J gave up 7 bases and V 5 bases, and 7 bases lay outside the gene matches. The germline gives CDR1 SGHRS, CDR2 YFSETQ. CDR3 length: 14 residues. The CDR3 sequence: CASSSGTGSNIQYF. CDR3 bases: TGCGCCAGCAGTTCCGGGACAGGGAGTAACATTCAGTACTTC.